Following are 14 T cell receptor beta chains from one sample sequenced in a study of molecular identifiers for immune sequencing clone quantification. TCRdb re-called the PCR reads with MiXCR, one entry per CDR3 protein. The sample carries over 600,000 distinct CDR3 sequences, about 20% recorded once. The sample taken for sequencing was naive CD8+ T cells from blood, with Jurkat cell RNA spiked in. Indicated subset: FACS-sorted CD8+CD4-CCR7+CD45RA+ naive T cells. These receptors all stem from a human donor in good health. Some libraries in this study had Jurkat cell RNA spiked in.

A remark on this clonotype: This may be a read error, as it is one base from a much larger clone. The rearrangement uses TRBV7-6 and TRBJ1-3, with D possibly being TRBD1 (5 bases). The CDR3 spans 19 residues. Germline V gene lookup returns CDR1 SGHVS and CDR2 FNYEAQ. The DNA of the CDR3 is TGTGCCAGCAGCTCGCCTAGGGGAGCAGACAGTACCTCTGGAAACACCGTATATTTT. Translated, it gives CASSSPRGADSTSGNTVYF. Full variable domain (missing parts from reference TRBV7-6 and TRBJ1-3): GAGVSQSPRYKVTKRGQDVALRCDPISGHVSLYWYRQALGQGPEFLTYFNYEAQQDKSGLPNDRFSAERPEGSISTLTIQRTEQRDSAMYRCASSSPRGADSTSGNTVYFGEGSWLTVV.

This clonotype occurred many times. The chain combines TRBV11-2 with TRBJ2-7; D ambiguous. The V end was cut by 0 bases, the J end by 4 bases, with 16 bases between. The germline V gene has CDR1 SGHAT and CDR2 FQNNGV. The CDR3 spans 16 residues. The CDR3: CASSLEYPGFMYEQYF. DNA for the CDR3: TGTGCCAGCAGCTTAGAGTATCCCGGGTTCATGTACGAGCAGTACTTC.

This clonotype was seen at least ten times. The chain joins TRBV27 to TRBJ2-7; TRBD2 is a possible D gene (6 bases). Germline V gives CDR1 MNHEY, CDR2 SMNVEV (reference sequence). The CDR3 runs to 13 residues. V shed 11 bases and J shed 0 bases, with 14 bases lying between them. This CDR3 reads CAAGGFRSYEQYF. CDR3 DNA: TGTGCCGCTGGGGGGTTCCGCTCCTACGAGCAGTACTTC.

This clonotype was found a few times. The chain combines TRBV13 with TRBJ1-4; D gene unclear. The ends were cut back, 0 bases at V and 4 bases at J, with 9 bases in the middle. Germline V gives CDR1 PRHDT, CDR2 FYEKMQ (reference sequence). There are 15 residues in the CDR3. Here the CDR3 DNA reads TGTGCCAGCAGCTTAGGGGTTGGAAGTAATGAAAAACTGTTTTTT. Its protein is CASSLGVGSNEKLFF.

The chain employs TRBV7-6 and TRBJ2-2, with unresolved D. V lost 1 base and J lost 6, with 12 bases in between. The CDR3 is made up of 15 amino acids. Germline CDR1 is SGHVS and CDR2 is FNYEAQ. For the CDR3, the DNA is TGTGCCAGCAGCTTAGTCCTTGGCAAAGCCGGGGAGCTGTTTTTT. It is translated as CASSLVLGKAGELFF.

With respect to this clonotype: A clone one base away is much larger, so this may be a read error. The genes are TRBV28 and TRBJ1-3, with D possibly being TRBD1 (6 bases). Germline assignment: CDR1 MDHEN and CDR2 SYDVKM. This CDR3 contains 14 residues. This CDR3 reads CASSQDRRGNPIYF. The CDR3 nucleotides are TGTGCCAGCAGTCAGGACAGAAGAGGAAACCCCATATATTTT.

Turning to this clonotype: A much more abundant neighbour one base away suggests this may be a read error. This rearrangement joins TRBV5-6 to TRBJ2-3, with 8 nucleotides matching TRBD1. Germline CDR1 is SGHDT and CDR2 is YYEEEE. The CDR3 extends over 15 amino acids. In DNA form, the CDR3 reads TGTGCCAGCGGCTTGGTGCCAGGGGGCGCAGATACGCAGTATTTT. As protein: CASGLVPGGADTQYF.

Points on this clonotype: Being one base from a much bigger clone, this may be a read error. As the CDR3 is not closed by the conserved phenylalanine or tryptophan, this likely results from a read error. This chain's CDR3 is CATHQGNQPQHS. CDR3 bases: TGTGCCACACACCAGGGTAATCAGCCCCAGCATTCT. The chain links TRBV19 to TRBJ1-5, with TRBD1 as a possible D gene (5 bases). The CDR3 runs to 12 residues. Germline loops: CDR1 LNHDA, CDR2 SQIVND (reference sequence). V lost 10 bases and J 4 bases, leaving 11 bases between the germline ends.

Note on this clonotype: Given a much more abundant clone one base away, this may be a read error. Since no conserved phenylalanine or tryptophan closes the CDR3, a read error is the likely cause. CDR3 region: CASSLSMGADTQYL. The CDR3 DNA sequence: TGTGCCAGCAGTTTATCGATGGGGGCAGATACGCAGTATCTT. This chain joins TRBV27 and TRBJ2-3; tentatively, D is TRBD1 or TRBD2 (5 bases each). There are 14 residues in the CDR3. The V and J ends lost 0 bases and 4 bases respectively, with 8 bases between them. In germline, CDR1 is MNHEY, CDR2 SMNVEV (reference sequence).

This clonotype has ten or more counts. CDR3 residues: CASSFGQGERLEAFF. The CDR3 DNA follows: TGTGCCAGCAGCTTCGGACAGGGCGAAAGACTTGAAGCTTTCTTT. This sequence joins TRBV7-9 and TRBJ1-1; 8 nucleotides align to TRBD1. V shed 3 bases, J shed 7 bases, and the junction held 10 bases outside the gene matches. Germline values: CDR1 SEHNR, CDR2 FQNEAQ (reference sequence). This CDR3 has 15 amino acids.

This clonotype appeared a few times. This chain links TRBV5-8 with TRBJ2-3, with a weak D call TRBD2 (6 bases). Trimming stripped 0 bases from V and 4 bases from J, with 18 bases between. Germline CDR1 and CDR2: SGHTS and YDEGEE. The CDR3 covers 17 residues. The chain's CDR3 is CASSLGWGGVIADTQYF. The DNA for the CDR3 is TGTGCCAGCAGCTTGGGATGGGGCGGGGTGATTGCAGATACGCAGTATTTT. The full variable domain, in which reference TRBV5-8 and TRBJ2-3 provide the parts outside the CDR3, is EAGVTQSPTHLIKTRGQQATLRCSPISGHTSVYWYQQALGLGLQFLLWYDEGEERNRGNFPPRFSGRQFPNYSSELNVNALELEDSALYLCASSLGWGGVIADTQYFGPGTRLTVL.

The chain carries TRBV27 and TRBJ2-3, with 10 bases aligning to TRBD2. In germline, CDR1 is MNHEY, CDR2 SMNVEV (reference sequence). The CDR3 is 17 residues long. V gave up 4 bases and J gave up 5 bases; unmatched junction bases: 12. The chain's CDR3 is CASSYAGVAGGRDTQYF. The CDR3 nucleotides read TGTGCCAGCAGTTATGCGGGGGTAGCGGGAGGTCGAGATACGCAGTATTTT.

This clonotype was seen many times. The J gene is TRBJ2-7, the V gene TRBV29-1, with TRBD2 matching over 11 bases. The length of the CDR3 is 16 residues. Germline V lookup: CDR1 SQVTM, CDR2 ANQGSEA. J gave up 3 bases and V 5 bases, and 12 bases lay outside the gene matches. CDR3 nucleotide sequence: TGCAGCGTTAAAGGGACTAGCGGAGCCCGATTCTACGAGCAGTACTTC. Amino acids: CSVKGTSGARFYEQYF.

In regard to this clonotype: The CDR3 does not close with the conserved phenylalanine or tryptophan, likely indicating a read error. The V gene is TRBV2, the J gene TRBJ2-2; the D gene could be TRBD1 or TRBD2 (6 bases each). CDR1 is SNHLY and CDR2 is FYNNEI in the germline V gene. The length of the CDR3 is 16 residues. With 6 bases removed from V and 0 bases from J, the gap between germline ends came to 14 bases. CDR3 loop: CASSRSGATNTGELFS. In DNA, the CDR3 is TGTGCCAGCAGCCGGTCGGGGGCGACGAACACCGGGGAGCTGTTTTCT.